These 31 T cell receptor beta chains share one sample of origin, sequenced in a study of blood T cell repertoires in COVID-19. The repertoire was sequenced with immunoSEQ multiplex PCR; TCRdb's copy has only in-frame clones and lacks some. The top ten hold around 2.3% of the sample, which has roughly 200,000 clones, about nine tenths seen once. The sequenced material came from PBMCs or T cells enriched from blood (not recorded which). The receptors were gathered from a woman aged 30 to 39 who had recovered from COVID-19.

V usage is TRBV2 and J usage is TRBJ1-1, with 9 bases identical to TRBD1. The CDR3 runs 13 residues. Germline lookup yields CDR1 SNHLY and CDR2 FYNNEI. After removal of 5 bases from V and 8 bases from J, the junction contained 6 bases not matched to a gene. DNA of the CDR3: TGTGCCAGCAGTATGACAGGGGGAGTGGAAGCTTTCTTT. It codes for CASSMTGGVEAFF.

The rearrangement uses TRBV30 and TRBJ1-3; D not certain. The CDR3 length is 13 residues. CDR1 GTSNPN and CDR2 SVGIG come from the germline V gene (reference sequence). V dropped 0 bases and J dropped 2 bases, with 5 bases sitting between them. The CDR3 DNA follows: TGTGCCTGGAGTGTACTTGCTGGAAACACCATATATTTT. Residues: CAWSVLAGNTIYF.

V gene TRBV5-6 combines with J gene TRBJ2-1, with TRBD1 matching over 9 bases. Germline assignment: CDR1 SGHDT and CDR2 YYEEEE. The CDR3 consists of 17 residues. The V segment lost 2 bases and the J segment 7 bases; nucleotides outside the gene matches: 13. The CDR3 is CASSFPNRDRVRNEQFF. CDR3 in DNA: TGTGCCAGCAGCTTCCCAAACCGGGACAGGGTTCGGAATGAGCAGTTCTTC.

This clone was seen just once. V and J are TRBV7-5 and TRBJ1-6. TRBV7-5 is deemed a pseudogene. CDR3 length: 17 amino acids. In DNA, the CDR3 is TGTGCCAGAAGCCGCCGGCGCGAAACTATTCTTATGTCACCCCTCCACTTT. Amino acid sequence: CARSRRRETILMSPLHF.

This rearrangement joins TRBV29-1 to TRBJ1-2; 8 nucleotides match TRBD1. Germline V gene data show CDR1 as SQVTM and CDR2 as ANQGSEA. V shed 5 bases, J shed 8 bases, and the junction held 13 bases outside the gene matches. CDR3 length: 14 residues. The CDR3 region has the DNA TGCAGCGTTTACGGACAGGGTGTGAAAGAGGGCTACACCTTC. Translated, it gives CSVYGQGVKEGYTF.

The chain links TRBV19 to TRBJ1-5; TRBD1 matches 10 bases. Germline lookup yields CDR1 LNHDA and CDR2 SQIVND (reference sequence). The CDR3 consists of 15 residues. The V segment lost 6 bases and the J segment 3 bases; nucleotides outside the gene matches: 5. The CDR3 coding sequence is TGTGCCAGTAGCGACAGGGGGCGGAACAATCAGCCCCAGCATTTT. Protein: CASSDRGRNNQPQHF.

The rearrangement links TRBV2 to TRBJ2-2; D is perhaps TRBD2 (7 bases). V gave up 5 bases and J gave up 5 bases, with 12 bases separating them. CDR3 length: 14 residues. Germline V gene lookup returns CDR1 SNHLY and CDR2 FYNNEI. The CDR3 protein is CASSNGGLTGELFF. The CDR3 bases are TGTGCCAGCAGTAACGGGGGGCTGACCGGGGAGCTGTTTTTT.

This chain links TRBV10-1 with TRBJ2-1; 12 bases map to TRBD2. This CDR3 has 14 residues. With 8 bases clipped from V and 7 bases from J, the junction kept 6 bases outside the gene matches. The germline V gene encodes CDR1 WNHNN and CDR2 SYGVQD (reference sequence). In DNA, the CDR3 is TGCGCCAGCCCGAGACTAGCGGGAGTTAATGAGCAGTTCTTC. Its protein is CASPRLAGVNEQFF.

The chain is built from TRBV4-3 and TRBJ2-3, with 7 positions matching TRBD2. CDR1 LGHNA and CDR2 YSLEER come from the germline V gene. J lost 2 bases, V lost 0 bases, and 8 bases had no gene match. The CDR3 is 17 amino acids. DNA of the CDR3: TGCGCCAGCAGCCAAGACCCTAAGACTAGCTCCACAGATACGCAGTATTTT. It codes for CASSQDPKTSSTDTQYF.

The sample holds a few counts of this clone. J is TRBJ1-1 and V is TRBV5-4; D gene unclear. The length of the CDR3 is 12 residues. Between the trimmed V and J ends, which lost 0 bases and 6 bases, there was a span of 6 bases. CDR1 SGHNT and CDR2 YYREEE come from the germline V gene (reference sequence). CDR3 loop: CASSLDVAEAFF. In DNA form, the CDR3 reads TGTGCCAGCAGCTTGGATGTAGCTGAAGCTTTCTTT.

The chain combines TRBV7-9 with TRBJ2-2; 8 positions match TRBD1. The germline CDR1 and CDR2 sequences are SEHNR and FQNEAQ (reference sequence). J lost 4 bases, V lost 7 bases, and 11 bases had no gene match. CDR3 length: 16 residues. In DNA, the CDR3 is TGTGCCAGCACCTCGCCTCAGGGGGCGGGCACCGGGGAGCTGTTTTTT. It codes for CASTSPQGAGTGELFF. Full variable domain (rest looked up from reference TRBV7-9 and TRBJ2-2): DTGVSQNPRHKITKRGQNVTFRCDPISEHNRLYWYRQTLGQGPEFLTYFQNEAQLEKSRLLSDRFSAERPKGSFSTLEIQRTEQGDSAMYLCASTSPQGAGTGELFFGEGSRLTVL.

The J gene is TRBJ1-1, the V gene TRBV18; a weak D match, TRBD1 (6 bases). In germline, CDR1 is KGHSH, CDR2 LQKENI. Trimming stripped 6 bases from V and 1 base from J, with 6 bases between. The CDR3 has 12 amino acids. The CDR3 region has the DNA TGTGCCAGCTCCAGGGGGAACACTGAAGCTTTCTTT. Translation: CASSRGNTEAFF.

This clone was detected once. The CDR3 DNA reads as TGCGCCAGCAGCCTACAGGGCCACAATGAGCAGTTCTTC. Protein product: CASSLQGHNEQFF. This chain links TRBV5-1 with TRBJ2-1, with D perhaps TRBD1 (6 bases). Per germline, CDR1 SGHRS and CDR2 YFSETQ. V lost 4 bases, J lost 5 bases, and 10 bases lay in between. The CDR3 runs 13 residues.

DNA for the CDR3: TGTGCCAGGGGACTAGACCAAGAGACCCAGTACTTC. Its translation: CARGLDQETQYF. The genes are TRBV2 and TRBJ2-5, with TRBD2 identical over 8 bases. J was trimmed by 0 bases and V by 9 bases; bases with no gene match: 0. The CDR3 is 12 residues long. CDR1 SNHLY and CDR2 FYNNEI come from the germline V gene.

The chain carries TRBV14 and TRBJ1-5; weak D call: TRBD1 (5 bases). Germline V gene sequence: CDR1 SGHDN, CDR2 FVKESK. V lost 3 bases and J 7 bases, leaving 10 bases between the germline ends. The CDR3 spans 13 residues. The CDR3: CASSQQGEQPQHF. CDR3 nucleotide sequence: TGTGCCAGCAGCCAGCAGGGTGAACAGCCCCAGCATTTT.

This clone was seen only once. The CDR3 DNA follows: TGTGCCAGTAGTTACCCAGGGGTTGACACTGAAGCTTTCTTT. Residues: CASSYPGVDTEAFF. V usage is TRBV19 and J usage is TRBJ1-1; tentative D call: TRBD1 (6 bases). CDR3 length: 14 amino acids. Trimming stripped 5 bases from V and 3 bases from J, with 13 bases between. The germline CDR1 and CDR2 sequences are LNHDA and SQIVND (reference sequence).

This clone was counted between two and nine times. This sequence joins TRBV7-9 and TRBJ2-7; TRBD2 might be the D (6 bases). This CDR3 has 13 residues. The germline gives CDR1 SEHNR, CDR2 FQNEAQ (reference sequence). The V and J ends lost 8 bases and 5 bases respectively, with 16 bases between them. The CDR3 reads CASARGGGNEQYF. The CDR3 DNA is TGTGCCAGCGCCCGGGGCGGAGGGAACGAGCAGTACTTC.

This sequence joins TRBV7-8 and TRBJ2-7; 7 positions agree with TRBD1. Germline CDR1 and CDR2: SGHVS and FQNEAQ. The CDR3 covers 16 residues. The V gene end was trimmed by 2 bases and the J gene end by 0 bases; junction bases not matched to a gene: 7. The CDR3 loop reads CASSLPPDRDSYEQYF. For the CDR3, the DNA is TGTGCCAGCAGCTTACCTCCTGACAGGGACTCCTACGAGCAGTACTTC.

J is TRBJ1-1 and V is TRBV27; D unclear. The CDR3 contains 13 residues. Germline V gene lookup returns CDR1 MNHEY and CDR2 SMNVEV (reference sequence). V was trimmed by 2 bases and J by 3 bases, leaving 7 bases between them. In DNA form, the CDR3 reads TGTGCCAGCAGTTTAACGGGTGACACTGAAGCTTTCTTT. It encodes CASSLTGDTEAFF.

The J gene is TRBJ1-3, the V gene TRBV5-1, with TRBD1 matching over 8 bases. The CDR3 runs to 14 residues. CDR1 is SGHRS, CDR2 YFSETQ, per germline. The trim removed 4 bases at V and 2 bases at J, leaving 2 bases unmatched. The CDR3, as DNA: TGCGCCAGCAGCGAGACAGGGGCTGGAAACACCATATATTTT. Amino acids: CASSETGAGNTIYF.

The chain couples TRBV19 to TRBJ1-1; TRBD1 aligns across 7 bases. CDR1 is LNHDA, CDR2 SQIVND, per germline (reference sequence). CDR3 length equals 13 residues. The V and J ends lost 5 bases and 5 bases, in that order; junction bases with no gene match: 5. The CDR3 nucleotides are TGTGCCAGTAGTCCGAGGGACAGAACTGAAGCTTTCTTT. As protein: CASSPRDRTEAFF.

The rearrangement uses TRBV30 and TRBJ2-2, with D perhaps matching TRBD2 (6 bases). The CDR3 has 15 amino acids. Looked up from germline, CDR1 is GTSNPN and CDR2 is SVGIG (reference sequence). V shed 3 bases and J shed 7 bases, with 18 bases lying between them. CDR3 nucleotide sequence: TGTGCCTGGAGGGCAGGAGCTACCGGGGGCGGGGAGCTGTTTTTT. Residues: CAWRAGATGGGELFF.

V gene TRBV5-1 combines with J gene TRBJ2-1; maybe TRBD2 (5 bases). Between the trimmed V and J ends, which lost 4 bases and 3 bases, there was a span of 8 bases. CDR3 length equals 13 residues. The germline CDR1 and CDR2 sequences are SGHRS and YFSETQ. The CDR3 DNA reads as TGCGCCAGCAGCAGAGGGAGCTACAATGAGCAGTTCTTC. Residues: CASSRGSYNEQFF.

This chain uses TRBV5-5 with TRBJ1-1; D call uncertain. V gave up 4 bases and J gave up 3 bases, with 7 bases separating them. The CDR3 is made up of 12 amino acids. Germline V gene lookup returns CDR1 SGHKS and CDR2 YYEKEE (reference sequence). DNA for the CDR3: TGTGCCAGCAGCCGGTTGGACACTGAAGCTTTCTTT. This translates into CASSRLDTEAFF.

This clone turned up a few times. The CDR3 region has the DNA TGTGCCAGCAGCTTAGAGGGCTACTTGAACACTGAAGCTTTCTTT. As protein: CASSLEGYLNTEAFF. The chain is built from TRBV11-2 and TRBJ1-1; D is uncertain. CDR3 length: 15 residues. CDR1 SGHAT and CDR2 FQNNGV come from the germline V gene. V lost 0 bases and J 0 bases, leaving 8 bases between the germline ends.

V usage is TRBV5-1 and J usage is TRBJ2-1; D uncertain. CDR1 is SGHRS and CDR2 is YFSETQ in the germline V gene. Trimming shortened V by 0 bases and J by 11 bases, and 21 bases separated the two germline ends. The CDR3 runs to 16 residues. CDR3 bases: TGCGCCAGCAGCTTGGACCGGGTTGGCCGTACGCTGAAGCAGTTCTTC. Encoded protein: CASSLDRVGRTLKQFF.

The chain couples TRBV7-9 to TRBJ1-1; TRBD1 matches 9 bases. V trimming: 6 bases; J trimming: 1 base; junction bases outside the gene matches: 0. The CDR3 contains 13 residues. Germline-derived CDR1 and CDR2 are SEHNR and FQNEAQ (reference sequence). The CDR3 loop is CASRTGGNTEAFF. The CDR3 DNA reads TGTGCCAGCAGGACAGGGGGGAACACTGAAGCTTTCTTT.

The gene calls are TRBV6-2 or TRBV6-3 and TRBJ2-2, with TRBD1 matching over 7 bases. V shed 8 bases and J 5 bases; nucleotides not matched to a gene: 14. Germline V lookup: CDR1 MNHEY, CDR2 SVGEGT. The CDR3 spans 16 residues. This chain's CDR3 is CASRRTGVRRTGELFF. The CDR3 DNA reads TGTGCCAGCCGCCGAACAGGGGTTCGGAGGACCGGGGAGCTGTTTTTT.

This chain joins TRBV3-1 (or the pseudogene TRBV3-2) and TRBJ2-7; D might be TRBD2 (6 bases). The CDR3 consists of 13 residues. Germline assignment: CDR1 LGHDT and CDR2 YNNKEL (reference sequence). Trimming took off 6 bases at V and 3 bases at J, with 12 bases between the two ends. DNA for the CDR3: TGTGCCAGCAGACGAACCGGGGGCTACGAGCAGTACTTC. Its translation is CASRRTGGYEQYF.

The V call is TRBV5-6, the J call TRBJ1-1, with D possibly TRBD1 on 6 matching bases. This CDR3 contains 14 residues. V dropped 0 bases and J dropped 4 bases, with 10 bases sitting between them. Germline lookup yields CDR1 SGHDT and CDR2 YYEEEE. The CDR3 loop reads CASSLEGHSTEAFF. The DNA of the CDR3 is TGTGCCAGCAGCTTGGAGGGACATTCCACTGAAGCTTTCTTT.

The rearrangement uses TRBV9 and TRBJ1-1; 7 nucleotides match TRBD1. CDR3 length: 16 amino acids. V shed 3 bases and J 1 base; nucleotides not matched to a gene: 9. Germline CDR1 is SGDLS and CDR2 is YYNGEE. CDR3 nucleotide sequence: TGTGCCAGCAGCGCCCAGGGGGGATCGAGGAACACTGAAGCTTTCTTT. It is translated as CASSAQGGSRNTEAFF.